Each of the 30 T cell receptor beta chains below was sequenced from the same sample in a study of identical twins. TCRdb re-derived calls from the 5' RACE reads in MiXCR, one entry per CDR3 protein. The sample holds 1,800,000 or so distinct CDR3 sequences, about 32% seen once. The sequenced sample consisted of cord blood. Source of these receptors: a newborn girl in good health.

The rearrangement uses TRBV18 and TRBJ2-7; perhaps TRBD2 as D (5 bases). This CDR3 has 14 amino acids. Germline lookup yields CDR1 KGHSH and CDR2 LQKENI. Trimming cost V 5 bases and J 6 bases, with 17 bases left between them. The CDR3 coding sequence is TGTGCCAGCTCAGAAACTCTTCTAGAGGGCGAGCAGTACTTC. Translation: CASSETLLEGEQYF.

The chain is built from TRBV9 and TRBJ2-5, with 8 bases aligning to TRBD2. Germline CDR1 and CDR2: SGDLS and YYNGEE. The CDR3 runs 15 residues. V gave up 4 bases and J gave up 5 bases; unmatched junction bases: 10. The chain's CDR3 is CASSPPKRELETQYF. The CDR3, as DNA: TGTGCCAGCAGCCCCCCGAAGCGGGAGTTGGAGACCCAGTACTTC.

DNA for the CDR3: TGCGCCAGCAGCTTGGCCGAGGTTGCAGCGGGGGACCAAGAGACCCAGTACTTC. Translated: CASSLAEVAAGDQETQYF. The gene calls are TRBV5-1 and TRBJ2-5; 8 nucleotides agree with TRBD2. Germline CDR1 and CDR2: SGHRS and YFSETQ. This CDR3 has 18 residues. V was pared by 0 bases and J by 0 bases, with 10 bases of the junction left unmatched.

This clonotype occurred a few times. The gene calls are TRBV5-1 and TRBJ1-5; D might be TRBD1 (5 bases). The germline V and J ends were trimmed by 4 bases and 6 bases, with 14 bases remaining between them. The CDR3 spans 14 residues. CDR1 is SGHRS, CDR2 YFSETQ, per germline. CDR3 amino acids: CASSPGGVTQPQHF. The CDR3 DNA is TGCGCCAGCAGCCCGGGGGGGGTCACTCAGCCCCAGCATTTT.

This chain connects TRBV12-3 or TRBV12-4 to TRBJ2-1, with D uncertain. V shed 1 base and J shed 3 bases, with 7 bases lying between them. The CDR3 covers 14 residues. In DNA, the CDR3 is TGTGCCAGCAGTTTAGGGAAAAACTACAATGAGCAGTTCTTC. As protein: CASSLGKNYNEQFF.

V usage is TRBV3-1 and J usage is TRBJ2-1, with 7 bases identical to TRBD2. The CDR3 runs to 15 residues. J gave up 4 bases and V 0 bases, and 3 bases lay outside the gene matches. Germline V lookup: CDR1 LGHDT, CDR2 YNNKEL (reference sequence). For the CDR3, the DNA is TGTGCCAGCAGCCAAGATGCGGGAGTGTACAATGAGCAGTTCTTC. It is translated as CASSQDAGVYNEQFF.

This chain joins TRBV2 and TRBJ2-3; D perhaps matches TRBD1 (5 bases). V lost 1 base to trimming and J lost 3 bases, with 14 bases between them. This CDR3 spans 16 amino acids. Germline CDR1 is SNHLY and CDR2 is FYNNEI. CDR3 nucleotides: TGTGCCAGCAGTGAAGAGGGGATGGGTGTGACAGATACGCAGTATTTT. Translation gives CASSEEGMGVTDTQYF.

Only one count was recorded for this clonotype. V is TRBV20-1 and J is TRBJ2-3, with 12 bases that match TRBD2. This CDR3 contains 17 residues. V lost 0 bases to trimming and J lost 1 base; unmatched junction nucleotides: 5. Germline V lookup: CDR1 DFQATT, CDR2 SNEGSKA (reference sequence). The CDR3: CSARDFRLAGGTDTQYF. CDR3 bases: TGCAGTGCTAGAGATTTTCGACTAGCGGGAGGCACAGATACGCAGTATTTT.

The chain couples TRBV2 to TRBJ2-4; perhaps D is TRBD1 or TRBD2 (5 bases each). The last part of the DNA fits TRBJ2-7 better; the J call may be wrong. Germline CDR1 SNHLY, CDR2 FYNNEI. The CDR3 runs 13 residues. DNA for the CDR3: TGTGCCAGCAGCGCCGACTACCAGGGCGAGCAGTACTTC. Its protein product is CASSADYQGEQYF.

The chain has TRBV20-1 and TRBJ1-5, with 8 bases matching TRBD1. The CDR3 contains 14 residues. Germline CDR1 reads DFQATT; CDR2 reads SNEGSKA (reference sequence). Trimming at V came to 0 bases and at J to 9 bases, leaving 7 bases not matched to a gene. CDR3 loop: CSARDGDRLRPQHF. CDR3 nucleotides: TGCAGTGCTAGAGATGGGGACAGGCTGAGGCCCCAGCATTTT.

There are a few counts of this clonotype. The CDR3 loop is CATQLLWHDEQFF. The DNA for the CDR3 is TGTGCCACGCAGTTATTATGGCATGATGAGCAGTTCTTC. The genes are TRBV6-1 and TRBJ2-1; unclear D gene. The CDR3 spans 13 residues. V lost 10 bases to trimming and J lost 8 bases, with 18 bases between them. Germline CDR1 is MNHNS and CDR2 is SASEGT.

This clonotype was seen a few times. The chain is built from TRBV9 and TRBJ1-2; D is ambiguous. Germline assignment: CDR1 SGDLS and CDR2 YYNGEE. The ends were cut back, 2 bases at V and 4 bases at J, with 15 bases in the middle. The CDR3 extends over 15 amino acids. As DNA, the CDR3 is TGTGCCAGCAGCGTGCGGCCAGCCAGCTTCTATGGCTACACCTTC. The encoded protein is CASSVRPASFYGYTF. Full variable domain (rest looked up from reference TRBV9 and TRBJ1-2): DSGVTQTPKHLITATGQRVTLRCSPRSGDLSVYWYQQSLDQGLQFLIQYYNGEERAKGNILERFSAQQFPDLHSELNLSSLELGDSALYFCASSVRPASFYGYTFGSGTRLTVV.

J is TRBJ2-5 and V is TRBV6-1; weak D call: TRBD2 (5 bases). There are 13 residues in the CDR3. Per the germline V gene, CDR1 is MNHNS and CDR2 is SASEGT. Trimming removed 0 bases from V and 5 bases from J, with 7 bases in between. The CDR3 sequence: CASSEASGETQYF. The CDR3 coding sequence is TGTGCCAGCAGTGAAGCTTCGGGGGAGACCCAGTACTTC.

The rearrangement links TRBV28 to TRBJ2-5, with a weak D call TRBD1 (6 bases). CDR1 MDHEN and CDR2 SYDVKM come from the germline V gene. The CDR3 is 16 residues long. V was trimmed by 6 bases and J by 11 bases, leaving 28 bases between them. The DNA of the CDR3 is TGTGCCAGCAGCAATCTCGGACAGCCCTCCTTCAATGAGCAGTACTTC. Translated: CASSNLGQPSFNEQYF.

The chain is built from TRBV5-1 and TRBJ2-2; no firm D call. The CDR3 is 15 residues long. Trimming cost V 6 bases and J 0 bases, with 12 bases left between them. The germline CDR1 and CDR2 sequences are SGHRS and YFSETQ. The CDR3 is CASKSRDPNTGELFF. The CDR3 nucleotides are TGCGCCAGCAAGTCGCGAGACCCGAACACCGGGGAGCTGTTTTTT.

This clonotype was found a few times. The chain has TRBV18 and TRBJ2-5; D is unclear. The CDR3 length is 12 residues. The germline V and J ends were trimmed by 1 base and 11 bases, with 11 bases remaining between them. Germline CDR1 and CDR2: KGHSH and LQKENI. The DNA for the CDR3 is TGTGCCAGCTCACCACAACCCCTGGAGCAGTACTTC. It is translated as CASSPQPLEQYF.

On this clonotype itself: A much larger clone sits a single nucleotide away, making a read error possible. The chain links TRBV29-1 to TRBJ2-3; D gene ambiguous. The CDR3 covers 12 residues. Germline CDR1 reads SQVTM; CDR2 reads ANQGSEA. The CDR3 protein is CSVVPGTDTRYF. The CDR3 DNA follows: TGCAGCGTTGTTCCAGGAACAGATACGCGGTATTTT.

This clonotype was observed a few times. This chain joins TRBV29-1 and TRBJ2-3, with 13 bases matching TRBD2. The CDR3 sequence is 16 residues long. Germline assignment: CDR1 SQVTM and CDR2 ANQGSEA. After removal of 5 bases from V and 3 bases from J, the junction contained 8 bases not matched to a gene. CDR3 protein: CSVLGLAGDGTDTQYF. In DNA form, the CDR3 reads TGCAGCGTTCTCGGACTAGCGGGAGATGGAACAGATACGCAGTATTTT.

This clonotype was observed a handful of times. The chain combines TRBV28 with TRBJ1-4, with D tentatively TRBD1 (6 bases). This CDR3 contains 16 residues. The ends were cut back, 7 bases at V and 0 bases at J, with 15 bases in the middle. CDR1 and CDR2 from the germline V gene are MDHEN and SYDVKM. The CDR3 DNA reads as TGTGCCAGCAATAACGCAGGGGACCCAACTAATGAAAAACTGTTTTTT. It yields the protein CASNNAGDPTNEKLFF.

This chain connects TRBV6-2 or TRBV6-3 to TRBJ2-5, with a weak D call TRBD1 (6 bases). This CDR3 has 16 amino acids. Per the germline V gene, CDR1 is MNHEY and CDR2 is SVGEGT. V gave up 2 bases and J gave up 0 bases, with 13 bases separating them. The CDR3 DNA is TGTGCCAGCAGTTACATGCAGGGGTCCTACCAAGAGACCCAGTACTTC. Protein product: CASSYMQGSYQETQYF.

The table lists this clonotype with many counts. The chain links TRBV28 to TRBJ2-3; 11 bases map to TRBD2. The CDR3 covers 15 residues. With V trimmed by 5 bases and J by 6 bases, 7 bases remained unmatched. Germline assignment: CDR1 MDHEN and CDR2 SYDVKM. The CDR3 DNA follows: TGTGCCAGCAGTCCATCTAGCGGGAGGCAGGATACGCAGTATTTT. As protein: CASSPSSGRQDTQYF.

This clonotype was observed a handful of times. V and J are TRBV20-1 and TRBJ2-1, with 8 bases aligning to TRBD1. The V gene end was trimmed by 2 bases and the J gene end by 4 bases; junction bases not matched to a gene: 4. Germline V gives CDR1 DFQATT, CDR2 SNEGSKA (reference sequence). The CDR3 is made up of 14 amino acids. The CDR3 is CSARTGGAYNEQFF. CDR3 sequence (DNA): TGCAGTGCTAGAACAGGGGGTGCGTACAATGAGCAGTTCTTC.

This clonotype was seen only a few times. This rearrangement joins TRBV28 to TRBJ2-1; unclear D gene. CDR1 is MDHEN, CDR2 SYDVKM, per germline. CDR3 length: 16 amino acids. V shed 3 bases and J shed 0 bases, with 12 bases lying between them. CDR3 in DNA: TGTGCCAGCAGTTTTAGGGCCTCTAGCTCCTACAATGAGCAGTTCTTC. Translated, it gives CASSFRASSSYNEQFF.

CDR3 in amino acids: CASSPGLAAFSEQFF. Written as DNA, the CDR3 is TGTGCCAGCAGTCCGGGACTAGCGGCTTTCAGTGAGCAGTTCTTC. The chain employs TRBV27 and TRBJ2-1, with 11 bases lining up with TRBD2. V dropped 5 bases and J dropped 9; count of bases not matched to a gene: 9. Germline CDR1 reads MNHEY; CDR2 reads SMNVEV (reference sequence). CDR3 length equals 15 residues.

As to this clonotype: This clone may be a read error of a much larger clone one base away. The rearrangement uses TRBV28 and TRBJ2-5; 10 bases fit TRBD2. The J call could be wrong; TRBJ2-7 is a better fit for the DNA end. CDR1 MDHEN and CDR2 SYDVKM come from the germline V gene. The CDR3 has 17 residues. The CDR3 loop reads CASSSGILAGRPYEQYF. DNA for the CDR3: TGTGCCAGCAGTTCGGGAATACTAGCGGGAAGGCCTTACGAGCAGTACTTC.

This clonotype was observed many times. This chain links TRBV7-2 with TRBJ2-1, with a tentative D call TRBD2 (5 bases). Germline V gene lookup returns CDR1 SGHTA and CDR2 FQGNSA. Between the trimmed V and J ends, which lost 1 base and 10 bases, there was a span of 11 bases. The CDR3 has 13 residues. The CDR3 here is CASSLGLASEQFF. CDR3 DNA sequence: TGTGCCAGCAGCTTAGGTCTAGCATCCGAGCAGTTCTTC.

The CDR3: CASRLSGPNNEQFF. CDR3 in DNA: TGCGCCAGCAGACTTAGCGGGCCTAACAATGAGCAGTTCTTC. The chain is built from TRBV5-1 and TRBJ2-1, with TRBD2 identical over 7 bases. With V trimmed by 5 bases and J by 5 bases, 7 bases remained unmatched. CDR1 SGHRS and CDR2 YFSETQ come from the germline V gene. The CDR3 covers 14 residues.

Note on this clonotype: An end of the junction differs from the germline gene, which may be a read error. The chain carries TRBV4-2 and TRBJ2-7; D is unresolved. The DNA end lines up better with TRBJ2-5; the J call may be wrong. The V gene's germline CDR1 is LGHNA and CDR2 YNFKEQ. The CDR3 loop spans 14 amino acids. The CDR3 reads CTSSQDPGSETQYF. CDR3 DNA sequence: TGTACCAGCAGCCAAGACCCTGGGTCTGAGACCCAGTACTTC.

The gene calls are TRBV6-6 and TRBJ1-6, with TRBD1 as a possible D gene (6 bases). Trimming took 2 bases from V and 5 from J, leaving 10 bases between them. The CDR3 totals 15 residues. The germline CDR1 and CDR2 sequences are MNHNY and SVGAGI (reference sequence). CDR3 nucleotides: TGTGCCAGCAGTTACATCCGGGACAATAATTCACCCCTCCACTTT. Translating it yields CASSYIRDNNSPLHF.

This clonotype was observed a handful of times. The gene calls are TRBV4-2 and TRBJ1-4; D not certain. This CDR3 spans 18 amino acids. V shed 0 bases and J shed 3 bases, with 17 bases lying between them. The germline CDR1 and CDR2 sequences are LGHNA and YNFKEQ. The CDR3 bases are TGTGCCAGCAGCCAAGAGGGGTTCCTGCGGGGTTCTAATGAAAAACTGTTTTTT. Translation: CASSQEGFLRGSNEKLFF.